This T cell receptor beta chain was recorded in a study of healthy donors' naive CD4 and CD8 T cells. The study's findings and limits: CDR3 charge plus V and J genes appeared to account for approximately 14% of CD4/CD8 variance.

TCR libraries were built from approximately 0.55 ug of total RNA by linear amplification. TCRdb re-analysed the reads in MiXCR, keeping a single row per CDR3 protein. The table lists roughly 200,000 distinct CDR3 sequences, around three quarters of them singletons. In germline, CDR1 is LNHDA, CDR2 SQIVND (reference sequence). V was pared by 6 bases and J by 4 bases, with 12 bases between. CDR3 length: 13 amino acids. In this sample, this clonotype turned up a few times. Its matching antigen is unknown. The sequenced sample consisted of naive CD4+ and CD8+ T cells sorted from blood, pooled from several donors. The chain uses TRBV19 and TRBJ1-2; D not certain. This sequence was found in a pool of human donors in good health; the sample pools cells from several healthy donors. The CDR3 DNA follows: TGTGCCAGTAGACTGAACACCATCTATGGCTACACCTTC. It specifies CASRLNTIYGYTF. Full variable domain (remainder filled in from reference TRBV19 and TRBJ1-2): DGGITQSPKYLFRKEGQNVTLSCEQNLNHDAMYWYRQDPGQGLRLIYYSQIVNDFQKGDIAEGYSVSREKKESFPLTVTSAQKNPTAFYLCASRLNTIYGYTFGSGTRLTVV.